This T cell receptor (beta chain) was profiled in a study of identical twins. TCRdb ran MiXCR on the 5' RACE reads and lists one entry per CDR3 protein. This table holds a few hundred thousand distinct CDR3 sequences, approximately 9.6% found once. This CDR3 is built from 13 residues. Deletions cut 10 bases from V and 5 bases from J, with 15 bases between. Germline V lookup: CDR1 ENHRY, CDR2 SYGVKD. This sample also belongs to another study, concerning yellow fever vaccine responses in identical twins.

The sequence was obtained from a woman aged 18-30 years in good health. Source material: PBMCs. The gene calls are TRBV10-3 and TRBJ1-5; D not certain. As DNA, the CDR3 is TGTGCCACCACGGACCTACTAGATCAGCCCCAGCATTTT. Its translation: CATTDLLDQPQHF.